Following are 10 T cell receptor beta chains from one sample sequenced in a study of blood T cell repertoires in COVID-19. Profiled with immunoSEQ multiplex PCR; TCRdb holds only in-frame clones, not every one. The table has a few hundred thousand clones, around nine tenths seen once. The material sequenced was peripheral blood. These receptors were collected from a woman aged 40 to 50 who had recovered from COVID-19.

This CDR3 reads CASSLTGAQPQHF. The DNA for the CDR3 is TGTGCCAGCAGTCTGACAGGGGCCCAGCCCCAGCATTTT. J is TRBJ1-5 and V is TRBV27; TRBD1 matches 8 bases. CDR1 MNHEY and CDR2 SMNVEV come from the germline V gene (reference sequence). The CDR3 runs to 13 residues. Germline trimming cut 5 bases from V and 7 bases from J; bases unmatched to any gene: 4.

This rearrangement joins TRBV2 to TRBJ2-5, with TRBD2 identical over 7 bases. The CDR3 is 14 residues long. Germline V CDR1 and CDR2: SNHLY, FYNNEI. V shed 1 base, J shed 5 bases, and the junction held 4 bases outside the gene matches. The CDR3: CASSEVSGWETQYF. The CDR3 DNA reads TGTGCCAGCAGTGAAGTTAGCGGGTGGGAGACCCAGTACTTC.

The chain is built from TRBV7-8 and TRBJ1-4; possibly TRBD1 for D (5 bases). The germline V and J ends were trimmed by 5 bases and 7 bases, with 17 bases remaining between them. The CDR3 covers 15 residues. Germline-derived CDR1 and CDR2 are SGHVS and FQNEAQ. The CDR3 spells CASSVTGLGGEKLFF. CDR3 bases: TGTGCCAGCAGCGTAACGGGCCTCGGGGGTGAAAAACTGTTTTTT.

This clone has just a few counts. This chain uses TRBV27 with TRBJ1-5; D gene unclear. The germline V gene encodes CDR1 MNHEY and CDR2 SMNVEV (reference sequence). The CDR3 length is 14 residues. V shed 7 bases and J shed 2 bases, with 12 bases lying between them. As DNA, the CDR3 is TGTGCCAGCACGAGGTCGGAGGGCAATCAGCCCCAGCATTTT. Translated: CASTRSEGNQPQHF.

The chain combines TRBV19 with TRBJ2-3; D may be TRBD2 (5 bases). Germline V gene sequence: CDR1 LNHDA, CDR2 SQIVND (reference sequence). Trimming removed 3 bases from V and 2 bases from J, with 15 bases in between. The CDR3 has 16 residues. CDR3 nucleotide sequence: TGTGCCAGTAGTATGGCGGGCATCGGAGTCACAGATACGCAGTATTTT. Amino acid sequence: CASSMAGIGVTDTQYF.

The rearrangement links TRBV6-5 to TRBJ2-7; D call uncertain. Trimming took 5 bases from V and 2 from J, leaving 10 bases between them. The CDR3 runs to 13 residues. Germline CDR1 is MNHEY and CDR2 is SVGAGI. The CDR3 sequence is CASSRANPYEQYF. The CDR3 region has the DNA TGTGCCAGCAGTCGCGCAAACCCCTACGAGCAGTACTTC.

This chain connects TRBV7-9 to TRBJ2-7; no firm D call. Germline V gene data show CDR1 as SEHNR and CDR2 as FQNEAQ (reference sequence). The CDR3 spans 12 residues. V was cut by 0 bases and J by 4 bases, with 4 bases left in between. CDR3 protein: CASSLAQYEQYF. CDR3 in DNA: TGTGCCAGCAGCTTAGCACAGTACGAGCAGTACTTC.

This sequence joins TRBV2 and TRBJ2-1; the D gene is possibly TRBD2 (7 bases). The germline V gene encodes CDR1 SNHLY and CDR2 FYNNEI. With 3 bases removed from V and 4 bases from J, the gap between germline ends came to 16 bases. The CDR3 is made up of 16 amino acids. The CDR3, as DNA: TGTGCCAGCAGTGACAATAGGGGGGGAGGGTACAATGAGCAGTTCTTC. The encoded protein is CASSDNRGGGYNEQFF.

The chain couples TRBV6-2 or TRBV6-3 to TRBJ2-1, with 10 positions matching TRBD2. Germline V gene data show CDR1 as MNHEY and CDR2 as SVGEGT. The CDR3 spans 17 residues. V lost 2 bases to trimming and J lost 3 bases; unmatched junction nucleotides: 7. The CDR3: CASSYVPSGSIYNEQFF. CDR3 sequence (DNA): TGTGCCAGCAGTTACGTCCCTAGCGGGAGTATCTACAATGAGCAGTTCTTC.

This clone came up once. The rearrangement links TRBV5-4 to TRBJ2-7, with TRBD2 matching over 15 bases. Trimming cost V 4 bases and J 5 bases; bases outside gene matches: 7. Germline loops: CDR1 SGHNT, CDR2 YYREEE (reference sequence). The CDR3 has 16 amino acids. The DNA for the CDR3 is TGTGCCAGCAGCCAAGGACTAGCGGGAGGGATCCACGAGCAGTACTTC. This sequence encodes CASSQGLAGGIHEQYF.